Following are 11 T cell receptor beta chains from one sample sequenced in a study of shared clonotypes between healthy human individuals. The table came from immunoSEQ multiplex PCR; TCRdb's copy has only in-frame clones and leaves some out. The table has about 1.1 million clones, around 78% seen once. The sequencing sample was made of memory CD4+ T cells from PBMCs. Subset reported: CD45RA-negative fraction. These TCRs come from a man aged 18 to 30 in good health. Some clones in this sample may be carry-over from other donors' samples.

This rearrangement joins TRBV2 to TRBJ2-5; D unclear. Germline lookup yields CDR1 SNHLY and CDR2 FYNNEI. With 5 bases removed from V and 3 bases from J, the gap between germline ends came to 13 bases. The CDR3 totals 14 residues. For the CDR3, the DNA is TGTGCCAGCAGTTGGGCAGGAGTCAAAGAGACCCAGTACTTC. It is translated as CASSWAGVKETQYF.

Notes on this clone: This sample includes further DNA sequences coding for the same CDR3. V gene TRBV18 combines with J gene TRBJ1-1; 9 bases match TRBD1. V was clipped by 4 bases and J by 1 base; unmatched bases: 1. Germline values: CDR1 KGHSH, CDR2 LQKENI. CDR3 length: 14 amino acids. In DNA, the CDR3 is TGTGCCAGCTCACTGGGACAGGGGAACACTGAAGCTTTCTTT. Amino acids: CASSLGQGNTEAFF.

This clone appeared once. An end of the junction differs from the germline gene, which may be a read error. The CDR3 spells CASSNSGPGELFF. CDR3 in DNA: TGTGCCAGCAGTAACTCAGGGCCGGGGGAGCTGTTTTTT. The chain has TRBV6-6 and TRBJ2-2; tentatively, D is TRBD1 (5 bases). The germline V gene has CDR1 MNHNY and CDR2 SVGAGI (reference sequence). The CDR3 runs to 13 residues.

The chain combines TRBV29-1 with TRBJ2-3; no firm D call. Germline V lookup: CDR1 SQVTM, CDR2 ANQGSEA. The CDR3 extends over 18 amino acids. V dropped 5 bases and J dropped 7 bases, with 31 bases sitting between them. The CDR3 loop is CSVLQSLSRTSVLNTQYF. For the CDR3, the DNA is TGCAGCGTTTTACAGTCGTTGAGTCGCACCTCAGTACTTAATACGCAGTATTTT.

The chain links TRBV15 to TRBJ2-1; D is ambiguous. Germline lookup yields CDR1 LNHNV and CDR2 YYDKDF (reference sequence). CDR3 length: 12 amino acids. Trimming shortened V by 5 bases and J by 2 bases, and 4 bases separated the two germline ends. CDR3 loop: CATSAPYNEQFF. The CDR3 nucleotides read TGTGCCACCAGCGCTCCCTACAATGAGCAGTTCTTC.

The chain carries TRBV28 and TRBJ1-1; D not resolved. Trimming took 5 bases from V and 1 from J, leaving 14 bases between them. The CDR3 spans 15 residues. Germline values: CDR1 MDHEN, CDR2 SYDVKM. The DNA of the CDR3 is TGTGCCAGCAGTACCCATCCTCCTAAGAACACTGAAGCTTTCTTT. Amino acid sequence: CASSTHPPKNTEAFF.

V and J are TRBV18 and TRBJ2-7; 8 nucleotides match TRBD1. Germline V gene sequence: CDR1 KGHSH, CDR2 LQKENI. After removal of 1 base from V and 2 bases from J, the junction contained 4 bases not matched to a gene. This CDR3 has 15 amino acids. The CDR3 sequence is CASSPLGQGTYEQYF. In nucleotides, the CDR3 is TGTGCCAGCTCACCACTAGGACAGGGAACCTACGAGCAGTACTTC.

This chain connects TRBV4-1 to TRBJ2-4; a weak D match, TRBD2 (6 bases). The V gene lost 1 base and the J gene lost 3 bases, with 13 bases spanning the gap. There are 16 residues in the CDR3. From germline, CDR1 is MGHRA and CDR2 YSYEKL. CDR3 protein: CASSQVMGLSKNIQYF. CDR3 in DNA: TGCGCCAGCAGCCAAGTAATGGGACTGAGCAAAAACATTCAGTACTTC.

This clone was counted once. The chain combines TRBV18 with TRBJ2-5; 11 bases fit TRBD2. The CDR3 spans 16 residues. Per the germline V gene, CDR1 is KGHSH and CDR2 is LQKENI. J gave up 5 bases and V 1 base, and 6 bases lay outside the gene matches. CDR3 in amino acids: CASSPLAGGPEETQYF. The DNA of the CDR3 is TGTGCCAGCTCACCACTAGCGGGAGGGCCGGAGGAGACCCAGTACTTC.

This rearrangement joins TRBV5-1 to TRBJ2-5; 7 bases agree with TRBD1. Germline V lookup: CDR1 SGHRS, CDR2 YFSETQ. The CDR3 loop spans 15 amino acids. The V gene end was trimmed by 6 bases and the J gene end by 5 bases; junction bases not matched to a gene: 13. CDR3 nucleotide sequence: TGCGCCAGCACCGTAAGACAGGGTGGCGGTGAGACCCAGTACTTC. Its translation is CASTVRQGGGETQYF.

V usage is TRBV7-9 and J usage is TRBJ2-2; 10 bases fit TRBD2. CDR1 and CDR2 (germline): SEHNR, FQNEAQ (reference sequence). The V segment lost 8 bases and the J segment 7 bases; nucleotides outside the gene matches: 10. The CDR3 spans 15 residues. DNA for the CDR3: TGTGCCAGCGGCAACCCGGGACTAGCGAACGGGGAGCTGTTTTTT. This translates into CASGNPGLANGELFF. Full variable domain (missing parts from reference TRBV7-9 and TRBJ2-2): DTGVSQNPRHKITKRGQNVTFRCDPISEHNRLYWYRQTLGQGPEFLTYFQNEAQLEKSRLLSDRFSAERPKGSFSTLEIQRTEQGDSAMYLCASGNPGLANGELFFGEGSRLTVL.